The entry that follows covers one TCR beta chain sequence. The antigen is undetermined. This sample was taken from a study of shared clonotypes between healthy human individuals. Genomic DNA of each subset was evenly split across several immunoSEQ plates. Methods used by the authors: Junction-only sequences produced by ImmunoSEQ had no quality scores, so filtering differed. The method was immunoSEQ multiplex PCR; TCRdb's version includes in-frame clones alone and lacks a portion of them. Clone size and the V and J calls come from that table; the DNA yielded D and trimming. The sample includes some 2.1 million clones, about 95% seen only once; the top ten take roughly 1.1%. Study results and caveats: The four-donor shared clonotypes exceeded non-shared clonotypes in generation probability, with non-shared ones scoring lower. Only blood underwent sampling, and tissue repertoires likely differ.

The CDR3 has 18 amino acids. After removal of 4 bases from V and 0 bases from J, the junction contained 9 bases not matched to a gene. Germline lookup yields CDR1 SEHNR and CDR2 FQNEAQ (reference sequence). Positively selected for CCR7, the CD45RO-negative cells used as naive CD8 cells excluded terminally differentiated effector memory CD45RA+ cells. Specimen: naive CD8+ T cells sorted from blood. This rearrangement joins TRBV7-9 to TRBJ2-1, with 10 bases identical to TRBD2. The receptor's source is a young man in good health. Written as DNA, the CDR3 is TGTGCCAGCAGCTCTGAGCGGGAGGGCGGGGGCTCCTACAATGAGCAGTTCTTC. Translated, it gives CASSSEREGGGSYNEQFF. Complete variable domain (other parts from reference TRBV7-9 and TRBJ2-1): DTGVSQNPRHKITKRGQNVTFRCDPISEHNRLYWYRQTLGQGPEFLTYFQNEAQLEKSRLLSDRFSAERPKGSFSTLEIQRTEQGDSAMYLCASSSEREGGGSYNEQFFGPGTRLTVL.